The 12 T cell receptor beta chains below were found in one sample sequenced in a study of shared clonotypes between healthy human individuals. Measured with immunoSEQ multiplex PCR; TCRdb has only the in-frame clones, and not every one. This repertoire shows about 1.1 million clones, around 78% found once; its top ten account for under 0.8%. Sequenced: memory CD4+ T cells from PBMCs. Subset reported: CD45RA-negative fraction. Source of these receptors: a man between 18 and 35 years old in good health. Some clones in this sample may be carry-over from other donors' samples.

As DNA, the CDR3 is TGTGCCAGCAGCATGGGGGGACAGGGCAATCAGCCCCAGCATTTT. Amino acid sequence: CASSMGGQGNQPQHF. The V call is TRBV5-6, the J call TRBJ1-5; 8 bases match TRBD1. Germline-derived CDR1 and CDR2 are SGHDT and YYEEEE. V lost 4 bases to trimming and J lost 2 bases; unmatched junction nucleotides: 5. This CDR3 comprises 15 residues.

CDR3 DNA: TGTGCCAGCAGCGTAGACAGTTTGAACACTGAAGCTTTCTTT. It is translated as CASSVDSLNTEAFF. This chain uses TRBV9 with TRBJ1-1; D call uncertain. V gave up 0 bases and J gave up 0 bases, with 6 bases separating them. This CDR3 is 14 amino acids long. Germline V lookup: CDR1 SGDLS, CDR2 YYNGEE.

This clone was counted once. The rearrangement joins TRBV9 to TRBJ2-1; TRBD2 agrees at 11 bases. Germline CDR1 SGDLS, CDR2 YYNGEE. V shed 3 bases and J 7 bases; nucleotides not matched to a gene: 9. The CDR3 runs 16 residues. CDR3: CASSAGTSGSRNEQFF. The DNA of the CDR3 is TGTGCCAGCAGCGCCGGAACTAGCGGGAGTAGGAATGAGCAGTTCTTC.

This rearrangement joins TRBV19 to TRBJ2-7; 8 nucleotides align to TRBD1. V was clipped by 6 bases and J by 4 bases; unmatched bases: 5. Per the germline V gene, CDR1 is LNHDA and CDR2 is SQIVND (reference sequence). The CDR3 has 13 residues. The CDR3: CASSGDRGYEQYF. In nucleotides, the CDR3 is TGTGCCAGTAGCGGCGACAGGGGTTACGAGCAGTACTTC.

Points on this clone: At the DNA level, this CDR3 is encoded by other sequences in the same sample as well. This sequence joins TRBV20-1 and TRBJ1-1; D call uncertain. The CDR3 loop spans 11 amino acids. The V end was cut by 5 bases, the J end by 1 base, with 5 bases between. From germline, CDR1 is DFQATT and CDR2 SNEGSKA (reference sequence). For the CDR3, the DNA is TGCAGTGCTCGAGCGAACACTGAAGCTTTCTTT. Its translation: CSARANTEAFF.

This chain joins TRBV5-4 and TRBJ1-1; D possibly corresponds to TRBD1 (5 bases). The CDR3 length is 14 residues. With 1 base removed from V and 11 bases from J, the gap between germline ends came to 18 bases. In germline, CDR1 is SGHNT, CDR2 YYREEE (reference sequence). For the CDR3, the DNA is TGTGCCAGCAGCTTGAGAGCAGGGCGCGGAGGGGCTTTCTTT. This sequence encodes CASSLRAGRGGAFF.

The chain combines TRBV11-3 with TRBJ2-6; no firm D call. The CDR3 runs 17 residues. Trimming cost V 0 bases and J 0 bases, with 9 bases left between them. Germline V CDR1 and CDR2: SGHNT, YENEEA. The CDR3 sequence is CASSLDTPGSGANVLTF. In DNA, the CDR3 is TGTGCCAGCAGCTTAGATACCCCTGGCTCTGGGGCCAACGTCCTGACTTTC.

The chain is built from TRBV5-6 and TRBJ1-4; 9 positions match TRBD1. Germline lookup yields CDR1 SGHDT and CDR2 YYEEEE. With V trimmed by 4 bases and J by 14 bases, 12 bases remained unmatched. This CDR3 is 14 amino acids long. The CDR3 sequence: CASSPDRTGTGLFF. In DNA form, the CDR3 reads TGTGCCAGCAGCCCCGACCGGACAGGGACAGGGCTGTTTTTT.

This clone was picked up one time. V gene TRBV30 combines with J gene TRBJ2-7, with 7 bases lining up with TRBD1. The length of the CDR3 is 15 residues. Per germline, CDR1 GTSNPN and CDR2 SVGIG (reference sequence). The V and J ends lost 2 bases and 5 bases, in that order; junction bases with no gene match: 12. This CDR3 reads CAWSSGTVGFNEQYF. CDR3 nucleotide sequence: TGTGCCTGGAGTTCCGGGACAGTGGGCTTTAACGAGCAGTACTTC.

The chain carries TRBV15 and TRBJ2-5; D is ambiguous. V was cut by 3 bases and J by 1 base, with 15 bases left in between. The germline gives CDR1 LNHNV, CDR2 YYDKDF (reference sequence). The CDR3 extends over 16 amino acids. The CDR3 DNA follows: TGTGCCACCAGCAGCCTAAGATTAAGGGCCCAAGAGACCCAGTACTTC. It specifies CATSSLRLRAQETQYF.

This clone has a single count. The CDR3 DNA reads TGTGCCAGCAGCGTGGACAGCGCGGGACCCCAGCATTTT. Its protein product is CASSVDSAGPQHF. This rearrangement joins TRBV5-4 to TRBJ1-5; D perhaps matches TRBD1 (6 bases). Germline values: CDR1 SGHNT, CDR2 YYREEE (reference sequence). The CDR3 has 13 residues. Trimming cost V 4 bases and J 10 bases, with 15 bases left between them.

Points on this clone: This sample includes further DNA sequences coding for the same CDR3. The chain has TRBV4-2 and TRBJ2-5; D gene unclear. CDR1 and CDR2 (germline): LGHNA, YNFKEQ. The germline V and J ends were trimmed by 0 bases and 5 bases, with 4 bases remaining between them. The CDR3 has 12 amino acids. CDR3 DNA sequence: TGTGCCAGCAGCCAAGATTCCGAGACCCAGTACTTC. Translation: CASSQDSETQYF.